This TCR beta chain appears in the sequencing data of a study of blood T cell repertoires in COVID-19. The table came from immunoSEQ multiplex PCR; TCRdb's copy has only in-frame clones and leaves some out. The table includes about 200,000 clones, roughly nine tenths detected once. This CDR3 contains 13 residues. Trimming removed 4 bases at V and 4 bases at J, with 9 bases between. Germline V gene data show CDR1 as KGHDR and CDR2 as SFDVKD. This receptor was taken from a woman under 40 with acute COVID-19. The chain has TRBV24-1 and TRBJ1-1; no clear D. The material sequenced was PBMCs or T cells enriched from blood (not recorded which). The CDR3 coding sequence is TGTGCCACCAGTGACCTCGACTTCACTGAAGCTTTCTTT. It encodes CATSDLDFTEAFF.